This TCR beta chain was recorded in a study of CD8 T cells in ankylosing spondylitis (dated 2017 in TCRdb). General notes on the study: The study set out to find disease-linked TCR variants by profiling T cell receptor beta repertoires in ankylosing spondylitis patients and healthy donors. The full study cohort comprised about 25 ankylosing spondylitis patients and around 100 healthy donors. Peripheral blood was sampled, and synovial fluid was also collected from ankylosing spondylitis patients.

This clonotype was seen many times. Its antigen is unknown. Per-base qualities were not stored, and no clone one base away is much larger. The study at large found these results: Some of the motif variants had been reported before in the synovial fluid and blood of reactive arthritis patients, a finding that suggests common disease-initiation mechanisms. In peripheral blood, the disease-linked clones were found at relatively low frequencies and had a CD8+ phenotype. The disease-linked clones were reported to be significantly enriched in matched synovial fluid samples from ankylosing spondylitis patients. A TCR beta motif made up of about eight highly homologous amino acid variants appeared to be characteristic of blood from ankylosing spondylitis patients.

Sequencing instrument: Illumina HiSeq 2500. TCR beta libraries were prepared by quantitative 5'-RACE with molecular barcodes. Per the authors' processing: A new computational method, built on a probabilistic model of VDJ rearrangement, was used to identify disease-linked TCR variants. Clones were called with MiXCR by TCRdb after fastp trimmed the public reads at Q25, and only in-frame beta chains were retained. Each entry merges the rows of one CDR3 protein and shows their most common DNA and genes. Here the V and J calls rest on TCRdb's processing, not on the authors' analysis. Across this sample there are approximately 220,000 distinct CDR3 sequences, with more than 9% seen only once. The ten largest clones represent roughly a fifth of the sample. The germline V end is reduced by 5 bases and the J end by 0 bases; junction bases left unmatched: 4. CDR1 and CDR2 are read off the germline V gene (reference sequence) as SGHKS and YYEKEE. From its cysteine to its phenylalanine, the CDR3 spans 14 amino acids. The retained sequence is limited to the CDR3, 42 bases, with the frame set at the first base.

This receptor was obtained from a male donor with ankylosing spondylitis or in good health (not recorded which). The sequence joins TRBV5-5 to TRBJ2-5, and 7 bases in between align with TRBD1. Sample: blood, either unsorted or a sorted T cell fraction (not recorded which). The bases read TGTGCCAGCAGGACCGGGACAGACCAAGAGACCCAGTACTTC. Translated, it reads CASRTGTDQETQYF.